Each of the 3 T cell receptor beta chains below was sequenced from the same sample in a study of monozygotic twins with inflammatory bowel disease. No DNA is given; TCRdb re-called the 5' RACE reads and lists each CDR3 protein once. The sample's table shows more than 300,000 distinct CDR3 sequences. Sequenced material: blood. These receptors originate from a human donor with ulcerative colitis or Crohn's disease, or a healthy co-twin of an affected twin (not recorded which).

The rearrangement links TRBV5-5 to TRBJ2-3. The CDR3 runs to 14 residues. Germline V gives CDR1 SGHKS, CDR2 YYEKEE (reference sequence). This chain's CDR3 is CASSLDSTTDTQYF.

This chain uses TRBV4-2 with TRBJ2-7. The CDR3 covers 17 residues. Germline values: CDR1 LGHNA, CDR2 YNFKEQ. CDR3 sequence: CASSRSPSSRQDYEQYF.

The chain couples TRBV7-2 to TRBJ2-1; TCRdb's assignment of TRBD2 cannot be checked, as there is no DNA. Germline CDR1 and CDR2: SGHTA and FQGNSA. This CDR3 is 16 amino acids long. The CDR3 sequence: CASSLEGGVSYNEQFF.